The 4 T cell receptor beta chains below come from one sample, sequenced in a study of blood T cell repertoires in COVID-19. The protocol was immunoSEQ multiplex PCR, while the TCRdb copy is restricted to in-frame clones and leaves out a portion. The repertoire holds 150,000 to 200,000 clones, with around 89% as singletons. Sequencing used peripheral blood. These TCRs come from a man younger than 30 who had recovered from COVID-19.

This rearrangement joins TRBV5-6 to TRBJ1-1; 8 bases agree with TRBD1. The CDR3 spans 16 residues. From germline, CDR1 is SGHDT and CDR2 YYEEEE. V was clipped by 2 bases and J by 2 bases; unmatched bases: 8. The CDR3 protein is CASSLTPGTGNTEAFF. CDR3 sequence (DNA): TGTGCCAGCAGCTTAACTCCCGGGACAGGCAACACTGAAGCTTTCTTT.

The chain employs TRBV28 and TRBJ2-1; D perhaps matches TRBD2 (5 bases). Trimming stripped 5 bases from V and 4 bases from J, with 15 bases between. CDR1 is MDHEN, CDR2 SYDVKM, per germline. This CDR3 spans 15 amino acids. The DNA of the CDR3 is TGTGCCAGCAGTAAGGGAGAGAGTAGGTACAATGAGCAGTTCTTC. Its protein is CASSKGESRYNEQFF. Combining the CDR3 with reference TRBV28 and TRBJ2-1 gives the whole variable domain DVKVTQSSRYLVKRTGEKVFLECVQDMDHENMFWYRQDPGLGLRLIYFSYDVKMKEKGDIPEGYSVSREKKERFSLILESASTNQTSMYLCASSKGESRYNEQFFGPGTRLTVL.

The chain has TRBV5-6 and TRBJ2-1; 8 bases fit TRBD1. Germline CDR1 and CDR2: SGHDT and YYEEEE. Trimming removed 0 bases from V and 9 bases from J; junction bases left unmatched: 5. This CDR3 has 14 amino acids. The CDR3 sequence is CASSLARTGSEQFF. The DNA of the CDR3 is TGTGCCAGCAGCTTGGCCCGGACAGGGAGTGAGCAGTTCTTC.

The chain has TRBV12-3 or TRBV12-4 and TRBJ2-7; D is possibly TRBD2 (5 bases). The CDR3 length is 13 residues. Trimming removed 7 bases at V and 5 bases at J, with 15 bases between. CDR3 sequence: CASTLDFPNEQYF. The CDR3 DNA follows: TGTGCCAGCACTCTGGACTTCCCCAACGAGCAGTACTTC.